The rows below give T cell receptor beta chains drawn from one sample of a study of T-cell memory formation after mild COVID-19. TCRdb re-derived calls from the 5' RACE reads in MiXCR, one entry per CDR3 protein. The data hold about 610,000 distinct CDR3 sequences, with around a sixth observed a single time. The sequenced sample was PBMCs or a T cell subset sorted from them (not recorded which). These receptor sequences come from an adult woman who had mild COVID-19 (a few samples of this study predate the infection). Cell type and time point are not known. Each CDR3 is given with its conserved first and last residue. D genes are given only for firm matches. Size is omitted from some rows. Given values are once, few, many or a class for expanded clones.

V	D	J	size	CDR3	DNA
TRBV5-1	-	TRBJ1-1	few	CASSLDWGLNTEAFF	TGCGCCAGCAGCTTGGATTGGGGACTGAACACTGAAGCTTTCTTT
TRBV25-1	-	TRBJ1-1	-	CASSESGVRRTEAFF	TGTGCCAGCAGTGAATCCGGGGTACGAAGGACTGAAGCTTTCTTT
TRBV6-5	-	TRBJ2-7	many	CASFRGRGYEQYF	TGTGCCAGCTTCCGGGGCAGGGGCTACGAGCAGTACTTC
TRBV6-5	TRBD2	TRBJ2-5	few	CASAGGVRETQYF	TGTGCCAGCGCCGGGGGGGTCCGGGAGACCCAGTACTTC
TRBV7-9	-	TRBJ1-1	-	CASSWTEGAFF	TGTGCCAGCAGCTGGACAGAAGGAGCTTTCTTT
TRBV7-2	TRBD1	TRBJ1-1	few	CASSPVDRVGHTEAFF	TGTGCCAGCAGCCCGGTGGACAGGGTGGGTCACACTGAAGCTTTCTTT
TRBV25-1	-	TRBJ1-1	few	CASTAGGNTEAFF	TGTGCCAGCACCGCCGGGGGGAACACTGAAGCTTTCTTT
TRBV24-1	-	TRBJ2-7	few	CATSARGGTSYEQYF	TGTGCCACTTCTGCAAGGGGGGGGACCTCCTACGAGCAGTACTTC
TRBV7-9	TRBD1	TRBJ1-2	-	CASSPPTGDLHGYTF	TGTGCCAGCAGCCCCCCGACAGGGGATCTACATGGCTACACCTTC
TRBV4-3	TRBD2	TRBJ2-5	-	CASSHDPSGDQETQYF	TGCGCCAGCAGCCATGATCCTAGCGGCGACCAAGAGACCCAGTACTTC
TRBV12-3/TRBV12-4	-	TRBJ1-2	-	CASRRDVTRGGYTF	TGTGCCAGCAGGCGGGACGTTACGAGAGGCGGCTACACCTTC
TRBV12-3/TRBV12-4	-	TRBJ2-7	-	CASRETGIYEQYF	TGTGCCAGCAGGGAAACAGGAATTTACGAGCAGTACTTC
TRBV24-1	-	TRBJ2-2	few	CATSDYRNTGELFF	TGTGCCACCAGTGATTACAGGAACACCGGGGAGCTGTTTTTT
TRBV9	TRBD1	TRBJ2-1	-	CASSGRDRDHNEQFF	TGTGCCAGCAGCGGGCGGGACAGGGACCATAATGAGCAGTTCTTC
TRBV24-1	TRBD2	TRBJ2-3	-	CATSEIRRGGTDTQYF	TGTGCCACCAGTGAAATTCGTCGGGGGGGCACAGATACGCAGTATTTT
TRBV4-3	TRBD2	TRBJ2-2	-	CASSHLGTSGGNTGELFF	TGCGCCAGCAGCCACCTTGGGACTAGCGGTGGGAACACCGGGGAGCTGTTTTTT
TRBV7-2	-	TRBJ2-1	-	CASNSAAVNEQFF	TGTGCCAGCAACTCGGCAGCAGTTAATGAGCAGTTCTTC
TRBV7-9	-	TRBJ2-7	few	CASSLTPPEQYF	TGTGCCAGCAGCTTAACTCCCCCCGAGCAGTACTTC
TRBV29-1	TRBD1	TRBJ1-2	few	CSVEARDRAYGYTF	TGCAGCGTTGAAGCCCGGGACAGGGCCTATGGCTACACCTTC
TRBV20-1	TRBD2	TRBJ2-7	-	CSGVLLATNEQYF	TGCAGTGGGGTTTTACTAGCGACCAACGAGCAGTACTTC
TRBV5-6	-	TRBJ2-5	-	CASSDWQGTQTQYF	TGTGCCAGCAGCGATTGGCAGGGGACCCAGACCCAGTACTTC
TRBV6-5	-	TRBJ1-2	few	CASRPRTAIYGYTF	TGTGCCAGCAGACCAAGGACAGCTATCTATGGCTACACCTTC
TRBV4-2	TRBD2	TRBJ2-1	-	CASSQGTSGGARDEQFF	TGTGCCAGCAGCCAAGGGACTAGCGGGGGGGCTCGGGATGAGCAGTTCTTC
TRBV12-3/TRBV12-4	TRBD2	TRBJ2-7	-	CASSLLAGKGEQYF	TGTGCCAGCAGTTTACTAGCGGGGAAGGGCGAGCAGTACTTC
TRBV12-3/TRBV12-4	-	TRBJ1-5	-	CASSMITVPQPQHF	TGTGCCAGCAGTATGATAACCGTTCCTCAGCCCCAGCATTTT
TRBV7-2	-	TRBJ2-1	-	CASSLAPAGASSYNEQFF	TGTGCCAGCAGCTTAGCCCCGGCGGGCGCGAGCTCCTACAATGAGCAGTTCTTC
TRBV24-1	-	TRBJ2-2	few	CATSDSGTTAGELFF	TGTGCCACCAGTGATTCCGGGACCACGGCCGGGGAGCTGTTTTTT
TRBV12-3/TRBV12-4	TRBD2	TRBJ2-3	-	CASSLGLGFDTQYF	TGTGCCAGCAGTTTGGGACTAGGGTTCGATACGCAGTATTTT
TRBV29-1	-	TRBJ2-7	-	CSVWSPSYEQYF	TGCAGCGTATGGAGCCCCTCCTACGAGCAGTACTTC